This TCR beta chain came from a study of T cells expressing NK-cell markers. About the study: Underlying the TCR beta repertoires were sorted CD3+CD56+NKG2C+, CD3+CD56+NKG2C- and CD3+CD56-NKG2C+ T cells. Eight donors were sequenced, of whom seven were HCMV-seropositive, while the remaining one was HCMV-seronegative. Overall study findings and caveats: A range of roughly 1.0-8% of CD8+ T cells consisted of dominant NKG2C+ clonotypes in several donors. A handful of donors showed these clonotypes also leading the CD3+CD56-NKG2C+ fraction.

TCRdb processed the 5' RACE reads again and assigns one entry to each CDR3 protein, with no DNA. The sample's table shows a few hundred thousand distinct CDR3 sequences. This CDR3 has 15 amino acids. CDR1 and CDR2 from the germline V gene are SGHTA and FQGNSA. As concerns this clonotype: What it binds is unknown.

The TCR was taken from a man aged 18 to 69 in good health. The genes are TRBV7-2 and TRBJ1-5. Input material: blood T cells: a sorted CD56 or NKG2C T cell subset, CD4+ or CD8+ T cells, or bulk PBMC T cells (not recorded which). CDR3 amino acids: CASSLDGRSNQPQHF. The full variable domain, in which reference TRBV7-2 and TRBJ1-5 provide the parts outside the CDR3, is GAGVSQSPSNKVTEKGKDVELRCDPISGHTALYWYRQSLGQGLEFLIYFQGNSAPDKSGLPSDRFSAERTGGSVSTLTIQRTQQEDSAVYLCASSLDGRSNQPQHFGDGTRLSIL.